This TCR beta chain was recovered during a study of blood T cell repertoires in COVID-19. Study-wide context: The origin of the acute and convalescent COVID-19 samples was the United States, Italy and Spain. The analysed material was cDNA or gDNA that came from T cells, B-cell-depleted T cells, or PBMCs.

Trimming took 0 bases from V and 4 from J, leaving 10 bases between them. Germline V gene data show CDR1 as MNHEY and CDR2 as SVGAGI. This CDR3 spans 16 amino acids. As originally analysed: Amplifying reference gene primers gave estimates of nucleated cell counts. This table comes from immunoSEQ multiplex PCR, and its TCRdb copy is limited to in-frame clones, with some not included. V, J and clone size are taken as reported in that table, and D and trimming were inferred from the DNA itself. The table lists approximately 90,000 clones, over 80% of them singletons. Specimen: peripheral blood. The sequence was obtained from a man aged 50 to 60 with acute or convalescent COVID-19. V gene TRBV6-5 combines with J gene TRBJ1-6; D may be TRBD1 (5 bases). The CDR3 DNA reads TGTGCCAGCAGTTACTCCGGGGGGTTTTATAATTCACCCCTCCACTTT. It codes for CASSYSGGFYNSPLHF.